This T cell receptor beta chain was sequenced in a study of shared clonotypes between healthy human individuals. Naive CD8 cells comprised CD45RO-negative, CCR7-positively selected cells, excluding terminally differentiated effector memory CD45RA+ cells. Only in-frame clones appear in the TCRdb table, and some are missing; sequencing was by immunoSEQ multiplex PCR. The sample lists about 2.2 million clones; 93% were seen once. The CDR3 sequence is 15 residues long. CDR1 is MNHEY, CDR2 SMNVEV, per germline (reference sequence). With 5 bases clipped from V and 2 bases from J, the junction kept 9 bases outside the gene matches.

This sequence was found in a man aged 18 to 30 in good health. Some clones in this sample may be carry-over from other donors' samples. The gene calls are TRBV27 and TRBJ2-7; TRBD1 aligns across 7 bases. Specimen: naive CD8+ T cells from PBMCs. The CDR3 coding sequence is TGTGCCAGCAGTGGTCAACAGGGGACCGCCTACGAGCAGTACTTC. Protein sequence: CASSGQQGTAYEQYF.